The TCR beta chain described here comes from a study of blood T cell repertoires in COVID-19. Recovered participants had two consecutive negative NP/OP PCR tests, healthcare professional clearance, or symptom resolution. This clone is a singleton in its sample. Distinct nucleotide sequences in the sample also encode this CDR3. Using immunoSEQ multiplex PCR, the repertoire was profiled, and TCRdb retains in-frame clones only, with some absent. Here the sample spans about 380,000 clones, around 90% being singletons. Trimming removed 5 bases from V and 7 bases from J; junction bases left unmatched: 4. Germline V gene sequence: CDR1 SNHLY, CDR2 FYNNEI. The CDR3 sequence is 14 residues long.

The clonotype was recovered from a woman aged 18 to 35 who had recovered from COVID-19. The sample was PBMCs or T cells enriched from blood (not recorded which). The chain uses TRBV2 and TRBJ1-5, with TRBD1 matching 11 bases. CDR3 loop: CASSLGQGDQPQHF. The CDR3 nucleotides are TGTGCCAGCAGTTTGGGACAGGGGGACCAGCCCCAGCATTTT.